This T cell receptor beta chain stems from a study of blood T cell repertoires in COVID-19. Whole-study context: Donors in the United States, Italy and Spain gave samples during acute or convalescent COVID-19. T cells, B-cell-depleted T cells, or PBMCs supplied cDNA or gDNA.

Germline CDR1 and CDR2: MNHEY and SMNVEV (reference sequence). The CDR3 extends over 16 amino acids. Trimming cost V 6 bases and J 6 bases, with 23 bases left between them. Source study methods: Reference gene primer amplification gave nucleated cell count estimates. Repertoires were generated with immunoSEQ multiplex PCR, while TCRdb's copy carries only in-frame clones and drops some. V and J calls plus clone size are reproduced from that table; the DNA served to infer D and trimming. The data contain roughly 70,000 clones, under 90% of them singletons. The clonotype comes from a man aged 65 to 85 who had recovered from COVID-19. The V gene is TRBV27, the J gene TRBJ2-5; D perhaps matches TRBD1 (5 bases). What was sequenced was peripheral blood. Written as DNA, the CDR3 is TGTGCCAGCAGCTTGGGGCCGGACCAGGCGGTCCAGACCCAGTACTTC. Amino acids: CASSLGPDQAVQTQYF.